This T cell receptor beta chain emerged from a study of vaccination and CD4 T cells after COVID-19. At the level of the study: Some control cultures received a CEFX pool, which served as the positive control. Others received an HIV-1 Nef pool or no peptide.

A note on this clonotype: The target antigen is unknown.

Scientists ran DNA taken from cultured CD4+ T cells through the Oncomine TCR Beta short-read assay for sequencing. Genomic DNA was drawn out of CD4+ T cells grown in culture. Each CDR3 protein is one row after TCRdb ran MiXCR on the PCR reads. The repertoire holds around 19,000 distinct CDR3 sequences, with just under 55% as singletons. Per the germline V gene, CDR1 is MNHEY and CDR2 is SMNVEV (reference sequence). V gave up 5 bases and J gave up 2 bases, with 17 bases separating them. The CDR3 sequence is 16 residues long. Indicated treatment: approximately 9-day PBMC culture with coronavirus spike peptide pools or control peptides (ViraFEST assay). Per well, roughly 1.9 million PBMCs were cultured in the presence of around 10 IU/ml IL-2 and 9 to 10 ug/ml peptide pools. Medium was half-exchanged with fresh IL-2 medium on days 3 and 7.

The receptor was derived from a human donor who had recovered from COVID-19. Sequenced sample: CD4+ T cells from blood, cultured in vitro. V is TRBV27 and J is TRBJ2-3, with D possibly matching TRBD2 (6 bases). The CDR3 DNA is TGTGCCAGCAGTCGCGGACTAACGGGAACCACAGATACGCAGTATTTT. This encodes CASSRGLTGTTDTQYF.